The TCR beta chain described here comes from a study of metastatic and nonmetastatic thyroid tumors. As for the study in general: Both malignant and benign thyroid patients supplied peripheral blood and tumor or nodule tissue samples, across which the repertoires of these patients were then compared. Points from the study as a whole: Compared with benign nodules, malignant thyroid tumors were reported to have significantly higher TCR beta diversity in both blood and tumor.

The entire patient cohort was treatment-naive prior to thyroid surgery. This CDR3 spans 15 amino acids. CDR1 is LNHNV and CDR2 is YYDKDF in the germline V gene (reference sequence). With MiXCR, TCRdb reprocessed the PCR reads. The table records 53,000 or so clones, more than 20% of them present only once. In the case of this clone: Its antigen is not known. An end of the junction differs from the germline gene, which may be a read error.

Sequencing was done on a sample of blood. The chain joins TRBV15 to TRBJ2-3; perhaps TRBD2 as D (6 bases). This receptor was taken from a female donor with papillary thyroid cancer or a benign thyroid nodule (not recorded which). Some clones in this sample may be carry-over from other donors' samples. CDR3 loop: CANSRVASATDTQYF. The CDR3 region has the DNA TGTGCCAACAGCAGAGTTGCTAGCGCCACAGATACGCAGTATTTT.